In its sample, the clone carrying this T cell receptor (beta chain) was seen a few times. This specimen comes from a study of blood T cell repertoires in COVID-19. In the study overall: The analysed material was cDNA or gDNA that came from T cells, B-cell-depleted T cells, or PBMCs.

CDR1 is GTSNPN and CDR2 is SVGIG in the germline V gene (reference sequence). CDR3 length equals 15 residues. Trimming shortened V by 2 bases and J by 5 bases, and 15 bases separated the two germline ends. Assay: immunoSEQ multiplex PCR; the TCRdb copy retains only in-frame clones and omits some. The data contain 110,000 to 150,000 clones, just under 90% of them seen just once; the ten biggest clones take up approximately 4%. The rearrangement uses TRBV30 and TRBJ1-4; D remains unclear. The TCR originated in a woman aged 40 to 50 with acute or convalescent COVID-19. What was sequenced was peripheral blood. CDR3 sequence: CAWSRTGNGNEKLFF. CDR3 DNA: TGTGCCTGGAGTCGAACCGGGAATGGAAATGAAAAACTGTTTTTT.